The rows below give T cell receptor beta chains drawn from one sample of a study of CD8+ T cells in alopecia areata. Measured with immunoSEQ multiplex PCR; TCRdb has only the in-frame clones, and not every one. The data contain around 150,000 clones, 55% to 75% of them singletons. The sequenced sample was CD4+ T cells sorted from blood, obtained at week 4, from a patient treated with tofacitinib. The receptor set was obtained from a human donor with alopecia areata. Both conserved end residues are trimmed from each CDR3. Clone size is given for some rows only: seen once, a few or many times, or a class if the clone is expanded.

CDR3 length | clone size | J gene | V gene | CDR3 protein
12 | - | TRBJ2-5 | TRBV11-2 | ASRELGGAETQY
12 | - | TRBJ2-7 | TRBV7-9 | ASRPGTGPHEQY
13 | - | TRBJ2-5 | TRBV30 | AWSVVRDSQETQY
9 | few | TRBJ1-1 | TRBV6-5 | ASSRRSEAF
10 | few | TRBJ1-2 | TRBV5-5 | ASSFGDYGYT
11 | - | TRBJ2-7 | TRBV5-4 | ASSFPGPYEQY
12 | - | TRBJ2-5 | TRBV29-1 | SVAGEPAGETQY
12 | - | TRBJ1-5 | TRBV9 | ASSVLGGNQPQH
11 | few | TRBJ2-3 | TRBV29-1 | SVEVFNADTQY
13 | - | TRBJ2-6 | TRBV5-1 | ASSSHFSGANVLT
12 | - | TRBJ2-5 | TRBV19 | ASSVSQGPETQY
11 | - | TRBJ2-7 | TRBV9 | ASSVGTGVEQY
11 | - | TRBJ1-5 | TRBV9 | ASSMDRDQPQH
11 | - | TRBJ1-2 | TRBV29-1 | SVEEGRSYGYT
13 | - | TRBJ2-2 | TRBV6-5 | ASSSPGATTGELF
10 | - | TRBJ2-2 | TRBV5-1 | ASSFMVGELF
13 | - | TRBJ2-1 | TRBV30 | AWSLHGTGYNEQF